These 4 T cell receptor beta chains were sequenced from one sample in a study of chemoradiotherapy in HPV16-positive cancers. Produced via immunoSEQ multiplex PCR; TCRdb's table is partial and in-frame only. Of approximately 12,000 clones in the sample, roughly 89% were seen once. This sample was gathered from a patient who underwent chemoradiotherapy. These receptors all come from a human donor with HPV-associated anogenital cancer.

The chain uses TRBV27 and TRBJ1-5, with D tentatively TRBD1 (6 bases). CDR3 size: 15 residues. The V gene's germline CDR1 is MNHEY and CDR2 SMNVEV (reference sequence). Trimming removed 6 bases from V and 4 bases from J, with 16 bases in between. CDR3 coding DNA: TGTGCCAGCAGCCCCCAGGGGCAGACGAATCAGCCCCAGCATTTT. Translated: CASSPQGQTNQPQHF.

The V and J genes are TRBV7-3 and TRBJ1-2, with D possibly TRBD1 on 6 matching bases. The CDR3 is 16 residues long. With 2 bases removed from V and 4 bases from J, the gap between germline ends came to 17 bases. CDR1 and CDR2 (germline): SGHTA, FQGTGA. The DNA of the CDR3 is TGTGCCAGCAGCTTAGGTTTGGTCGGAGGGGGCTATGGCTACACCTTC. Its protein is CASSLGLVGGGYGYTF.

The rearrangement joins TRBV5-5 to TRBJ1-4; D ambiguous. The CDR3 loop spans 17 amino acids. Germline V CDR1 and CDR2: SGHKS, YYEKEE (reference sequence). Trimming removed 4 bases from V and 4 bases from J, with 20 bases in between. The CDR3 DNA reads TGTGCCAGCAGCGCGGACGGTACCTTCTCACTTAATGAAAAACTGTTTTTT. Protein product: CASSADGTFSLNEKLFF.

The rearrangement links TRBV2 to TRBJ1-4, with D possibly being TRBD1 (5 bases). V was clipped by 1 base and J by 5 bases, with 8 bases between them. This CDR3 has 14 amino acids. The germline V gene encodes CDR1 SNHLY and CDR2 FYNNEI. CDR3 nucleotides: TGTGCCAGCAGTGAAGAGGGACGGAATGAAAAACTGTTTTTT. Its protein is CASSEEGRNEKLFF.